The next 4 T cell receptor beta chains were all read from a single sample in a study of T cell repertoires in cytomegalovirus infection. TCRdb ran MiXCR on the reads and lists one entry per CDR3 protein. The sample consists of about 250,000 distinct CDR3 sequences, around 6.6% of them appearing once. The sample was PBMCs. These receptor sequences come from a human donor in good health (CMV status not recorded). Some clones in this sample may be carry-over from other donors' samples.

In this sample, this clonotype turned up many times. This sequence joins TRBV29-1 and TRBJ2-7, with 10 bases identical to TRBD1. CDR1 is SQVTM, CDR2 ANQGSEA, per germline. The CDR3 runs 13 residues. J gave up 3 bases and V 3 bases, and 2 bases lay outside the gene matches. CDR3 sequence: CSVDRTGGYEQYF. CDR3 nucleotide sequence: TGCAGCGTTGATAGGACAGGGGGCTACGAGCAGTACTTC.

In this sample, this clonotype turned up many times. The V call is TRBV4-1, the J call TRBJ1-5, with D unclear. V was shortened by 0 bases and J by 7 bases, with 10 bases between the two germline ends. The CDR3 runs 14 residues. Germline CDR1 is MGHRA and CDR2 is YSYEKL. CDR3 coding DNA: TGCGCCAGCAGCCAAGAGAGGACCGCACAGCCCCAGCATTTT. This codes for CASSQERTAQPQHF.

This clonotype has at least ten counts. The chain combines TRBV5-5 with TRBJ2-1, with 15 bases fitting TRBD2. The CDR3 sequence is 15 residues long. Trimming cost V 3 bases and J 6 bases; bases outside gene matches: 1. Germline V gene data show CDR1 as SGHKS and CDR2 as YYEKEE (reference sequence). In nucleotides, the CDR3 is TGTGCCAGCAGCTGGGGACTAGCGGGGGGCAATGAGCAGTTCTTC. It specifies CASSWGLAGGNEQFF. Full variable domain (outside the CDR3, taken from reference TRBV5-5 and TRBJ2-1): DAGVTQSPTHLIKTRGQQVTLRCSPISGHKSVSWYQQVLGQGPQFIFQYYEKEERGRGNFPDRFSARQFPNYSSELNVNALLLGDSALYLCASSWGLAGGNEQFFGPGTRLTVL.

This clonotype has a count of ten or more. CDR3 sequence (DNA): TGTGCCAGCAGCGTAACGGGCAGTAGCTCCTACAATGAGCAGTTCTTC. Its protein is CASSVTGSSSYNEQFF. This rearrangement joins TRBV9 to TRBJ2-1; D unresolved. Trimming removed 1 base from V and 0 bases from J, with 11 bases in between. CDR3 length: 16 amino acids. Germline V gene sequence: CDR1 SGDLS, CDR2 YYNGEE.